Listed below are T cell receptor beta chains from one sample, sequenced in a study of CD8 T cells in Susac syndrome. TCRdb passed the immunoSEQ multiplex PCR reads through MiXCR, listing each CDR3 protein once. The table records under 350,000 distinct CDR3 sequences, under 95% of them present only once. Sequenced input: CD4+ T cells from PBMCs. The receptors here all came from a human donor with multiple sclerosis. The CDR3 runs from the conserved cysteine through the conserved F or W. A D gene is named only where the DNA matches it firmly. Only some rows state a clone size, as once, few, many or a class for expanded clones.

TRBJ1-1	TRBV6-5	.	.	TGTGCCAGCAACCAGGGGTGGGGCACTGAAGCTTTCTTT	CASNQGWGTEAFF
TRBJ2-1	TRBV30	.	.	TGTGCCTGGAACGGGGGCCGCTACAATGAGCAGTTCTTC	CAWNGGRYNEQFF
TRBJ2-1	TRBV10-3	.	.	TGTGCCATCAGTGAGCGGGAGATGGGTGAGCAGTTCTTC	CAISEREMGEQFF
TRBJ2-3	TRBV12-3/TRBV12-4	once	TRBD2	TGTGCCAGCAGTACGCTAGCGGGAGGGTTCACAGATACGCAGTATTTT	CASSTLAGGFTDTQYF
TRBJ2-7	TRBV5-1	.	.	TGCGCCAGCAGCTTCACGGGATACCCCTACGAGCAGTACTTC	CASSFTGYPYEQYF
TRBJ2-7	TRBV20-1	.	TRBD2	TGCAGTGCGCTAGCGGGAGCTTACGAGCAGTACTTC	CSALAGAYEQYF
TRBJ2-2	TRBV9	.	.	TGTGCCAGCAGCGCGGGGGACACCAACACCGGGGAGCTGTTTTTT	CASSAGDTNTGELFF
TRBJ2-1	TRBV12-3/TRBV12-4	.	.	TGTGCCAGCAGTTTAGAATGGACCGTTGAGCAGTTCTTC	CASSLEWTVEQFF
TRBJ2-3	TRBV29-1	.	.	TGCAGCGTTGAAGGGGGGCCGGGAGTCACAGATACGCAGTATTTT	CSVEGGPGVTDTQYF
TRBJ1-1	TRBV6-2/TRBV6-3	.	TRBD1	TGTGCCAGCAGCTTTCAACGCGGGACAGGGAAGACTGAAGCTTTCTTT	CASSFQRGTGKTEAFF
TRBJ1-2	TRBV5-1	.	.	TGCGCCAGCAGCCCCCGGGGGCCCTATGGCTACACCTTC	CASSPRGPYGYTF
TRBJ2-3	TRBV5-1	.	.	TGCGCCAGCAGCTTGTACAGGGGCACAGATACGCAGTATTTT	CASSLYRGTDTQYF
TRBJ2-7	TRBV18	.	.	TGTGCCAGCTCACCACCGGGGTTAAGGGACGAGCAGTACTTC	CASSPPGLRDEQYF
TRBJ2-7	TRBV7-9	.	.	TGTGCCAGCAGCCCCGACAGGGAGGCCTACGAGCAGTACTTC	CASSPDREAYEQYF
TRBJ2-5	TRBV20-1	.	.	TGCAGTGCTAAAGGTGCTGAGACCCAGTACTTC	CSAKGAETQYF
TRBJ1-2	TRBV3-1	.	.	TGTGCCAGCAGCCAAGATATAGGCGCAGGCTATGGCTACACCTTC	CASSQDIGAGYGYTF
TRBJ2-5	TRBV6-1	.	TRBD2	TGTGCCAGCAGCCGATCTACTAGCGGAACAAGGGGAGAGACCCAGTACTTC	CASSRSTSGTRGETQYF
TRBJ2-5	TRBV7-2	.	.	TGTGCCAGCAGCTTAGGCTGGGGGGTTGCGGAGACCCAGTACTTC	CASSLGWGVAETQYF
TRBJ2-5	TRBV5-4	.	TRBD2	TGTGCCAGCAGCCCGACTAGCGGGAGATCAGAGACCCAGTACTTC	CASSPTSGRSETQYF
TRBJ1-1	TRBV5-1	.	.	TGCGCCAGCAGCTTGGGCAGGGTTAAAGGGAACACTGAAGCTTTCTTT	CASSLGRVKGNTEAFF
TRBJ2-2	TRBV7-9	.	.	TGTGCCAGCAGCTTAGAGAGCCCGACCGGGGAGCTGTTTTTT	CASSLESPTGELFF
TRBJ1-1	TRBV15	.	.	TGTGCCACCAGCAGAGCGTCAGGGCGGGGGACTGAAGCTTTCTTT	CATSRASGRGTEAFF
TRBJ1-6	TRBV2	.	.	TGTGCCAGCAGTGAGGAGGGGATCTGGAATTCACCCCTCCACTTT	CASSEEGIWNSPLHF